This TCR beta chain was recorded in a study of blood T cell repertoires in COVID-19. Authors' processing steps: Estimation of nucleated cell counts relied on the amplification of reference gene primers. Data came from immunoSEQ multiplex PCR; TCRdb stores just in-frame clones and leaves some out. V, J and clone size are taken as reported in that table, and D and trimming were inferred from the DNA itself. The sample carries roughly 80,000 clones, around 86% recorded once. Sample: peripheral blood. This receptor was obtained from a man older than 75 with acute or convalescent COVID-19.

The CDR3 protein is CASSSSWAGGDQPQHF. Written as DNA, the CDR3 is TGTGCCAGCAGCTCCTCCTGGGCAGGGGGCGATCAGCCCCAGCATTTT. This rearrangement joins TRBV7-9 to TRBJ1-5, with 8 bases fitting TRBD1. Unmatched junction bases numbered 10, after V lost 4 bases and J lost 5 bases. The germline V gene encodes CDR1 SEHNR and CDR2 FQNEAQ (reference sequence). The CDR3 extends over 16 amino acids.